These 24 T cell receptor beta chains originate from one sample sequenced in a study of shared clonotypes between healthy human individuals. The protocol was immunoSEQ multiplex PCR, while the TCRdb copy is restricted to in-frame clones and leaves out a portion. The sample records around 980,000 clones, around three quarters being singletons. Input material: memory CD4+ T cells from PBMCs. This sample's subset: CD45RA-negative fraction. These TCRs come from a man aged 18 to 29 in good health. Some clones in this sample may be carry-over from other donors' samples.

This clone was found once. The chain links TRBV6-5 to TRBJ1-5; D unclear. Germline V lookup: CDR1 MNHEY, CDR2 SVGAGI. The CDR3 sequence is 12 residues long. Between the trimmed V and J ends, which lost 5 bases and 6 bases, there was a span of 8 bases. CDR3 sequence reads: CASSQTGQPQHF. The CDR3 DNA reads as TGTGCCAGCAGTCAGACTGGTCAGCCCCAGCATTTT.

This chain uses TRBV11-2 with TRBJ2-3; D is possibly TRBD2 (6 bases). Germline CDR1 SGHAT, CDR2 FQNNGV. The ends were cut back, 3 bases at V and 4 bases at J, with 14 bases in the middle. This CDR3 contains 15 residues. This chain's CDR3 is CASSFRSGVADTQYF. DNA for the CDR3: TGTGCCAGCAGCTTTCGCTCGGGGGTAGCAGATACGCAGTATTTT.

This clone was observed once. The gene calls are TRBV28 and TRBJ2-3, with 7 bases identical to TRBD2. With V trimmed by 0 bases and J by 4 bases, 4 bases remained unmatched. The CDR3 covers 15 residues. Germline V CDR1 and CDR2: MDHEN, SYDVKM. The CDR3: CASSLWGGRADTQYF. DNA of the CDR3: TGTGCCAGCAGTTTATGGGGCGGGAGAGCAGATACGCAGTATTTT.

The chain joins TRBV4-2 to TRBJ2-2; the D gene is possibly TRBD2 (6 bases). Trimming pared 4 bases from V and 0 bases from J, leaving 12 bases between. This CDR3 is built from 16 residues. Per the germline V gene, CDR1 is LGHNA and CDR2 is YNFKEQ. CDR3 bases: TGTGCCAGCAGCCGCCAACTAGCTTCGAACACCGGGGAGCTGTTTTTT. Protein product: CASSRQLASNTGELFF.

The V call is TRBV6-5, the J call TRBJ1-1; TRBD1 might be the D (5 bases). This CDR3 is 15 amino acids long. CDR1 MNHEY and CDR2 SVGAGI come from the germline V gene. V lost 6 bases and J lost 0, with 14 bases in between. CDR3 amino acids: CASRIMGGVNTEAFF. CDR3 in DNA: TGTGCCAGCAGGATTATGGGAGGGGTGAACACTGAAGCTTTCTTT.

This chain links TRBV4-3 with TRBJ2-7; D is perhaps TRBD1 (6 bases). The germline gives CDR1 LGHNA, CDR2 YSLEER. Between the trimmed V and J ends, which lost 0 bases and 0 bases, there was a span of 12 bases. The CDR3 runs to 16 residues. CDR3 nucleotide sequence: TGCGCCAGCAGCCAAGATTTGGGGGCAGGCTCCTACGAGCAGTACTTC. Protein sequence: CASSQDLGAGSYEQYF.

The V gene is TRBV2, the J gene TRBJ2-2; 12 bases agree with TRBD1. The V gene's germline CDR1 is SNHLY and CDR2 FYNNEI. J gave up 10 bases and V 5 bases, and 5 bases lay outside the gene matches. This CDR3 has 14 amino acids. The CDR3 DNA reads as TGTGCCAGCAGTTTCAGGGACAGGGGGCAGGAGCTGTTTTTT. Its protein is CASSFRDRGQELFF.

Regarding this clone: This specimen includes other DNA sequences encoding the same CDR3. The chain carries TRBV28 and TRBJ2-1; D is undetermined. The CDR3 consists of 12 residues. V was pared by 5 bases and J by 7 bases, with 9 bases between. CDR1 and CDR2 from the germline V gene are MDHEN and SYDVKM. CDR3 region: CASSPRLNEQFF. CDR3 coding DNA: TGTGCCAGCAGTCCCCGGTTGAATGAGCAGTTCTTC. The variable domain in full, with the rest retrieved from reference TRBV28 and TRBJ2-1, is DVKVTQSSRYLVKRTGEKVFLECVQDMDHENMFWYRQDPGLGLRLIYFSYDVKMKEKGDIPEGYSVSREKKERFSLILESASTNQTSMYLCASSPRLNEQFFGPGTRLTVL.

V usage is TRBV28 and J usage is TRBJ2-2, with 10 bases that match TRBD1. In germline, CDR1 is MDHEN, CDR2 SYDVKM. The V segment lost 5 bases and the J segment 8 bases; nucleotides outside the gene matches: 8. This CDR3 contains 15 residues. In nucleotides, the CDR3 is TGTGCCAGCAGTCCTGGGGACAGGGGAGCGGGGGAGCTGTTTTTT. Translation gives CASSPGDRGAGELFF.

This clone came up once. V is TRBV5-6 and J is TRBJ2-2; a possible D gene is TRBD2 (5 bases). Per germline, CDR1 SGHDT and CDR2 YYEEEE. With 2 bases removed from V and 7 bases from J, the gap between germline ends came to 21 bases. The CDR3 consists of 17 residues. CDR3: CASSFNLAGIALGELFF. In nucleotides, the CDR3 is TGTGCCAGCAGCTTTAATCTCGCCGGGATTGCACTCGGGGAGCTGTTTTTT. Variable domain in full (rest from reference TRBV5-6 and TRBJ2-2): DAGVTQSPTHLIKTRGQQVTLRCSPKSGHDTVSWYQQALGQGPQFIFQYYEEEERQRGNFPDRFSGHQFPNYSSELNVNALLLGDSALYLCASSFNLAGIALGELFFGEGSRLTVL.

The rearrangement joins TRBV4-2 to TRBJ2-1; TRBD2 matches 10 bases. The trim removed 1 base at V and 6 bases at J, leaving 9 bases unmatched. The CDR3 covers 17 residues. Looked up from germline, CDR1 is LGHNA and CDR2 is YNFKEQ. CDR3 amino acids: CASSQAGLAEFPNEQFF. CDR3 sequence (DNA): TGTGCCAGCAGCCAAGCAGGACTAGCGGAGTTCCCCAATGAGCAGTTCTTC.

A remark on this clone: A far larger clone is only one base removed, so a read error is likely. In the same sample, other DNA sequences code for this CDR3. This chain connects TRBV27 to TRBJ1-2; 11 nucleotides agree with TRBD1. Losses at the gene ends were 4 bases for V and 11 bases for J; bases not matched to a gene: 9. Germline V CDR1 and CDR2: MNHEY, SMNVEV (reference sequence). The CDR3 consists of 14 residues. The CDR3 loop reads CASSSGQGVFGYTF. The CDR3 nucleotides read TGTGCCAGCAGTTCGGGACAGGGGGTTTTTGGTTACACCTTC.

This clone came up many times. The chain has TRBV7-2 and TRBJ2-1; D is unclear. Trimming removed 5 bases at V and 8 bases at J, with 13 bases between. This CDR3 region has 13 residues. CDR1 is SGHTA and CDR2 is FQGNSA in the germline V gene. The CDR3 nucleotides read TGTGCCAGCAGCCAATTCGTCCAGGATGAGCAGTTCTTC. Encoded protein: CASSQFVQDEQFF.

The chain is built from TRBV5-1 and TRBJ2-3; 7 bases are shared with TRBD2. The germline V gene has CDR1 SGHRS and CDR2 YFSETQ. The CDR3 consists of 16 residues. J was trimmed by 4 bases and V by 1 base; bases with no gene match: 9. The DNA of the CDR3 is TGCGCCAGCAGCTTGATGAGGGCGGGAGCGGCAGATACGCAGTATTTT. Its protein product is CASSLMRAGAADTQYF.

The gene calls are TRBV28 and TRBJ2-5; weak D call: TRBD2 (7 bases). This CDR3 spans 15 amino acids. Germline lookup yields CDR1 MDHEN and CDR2 SYDVKM. Trimming cost V 3 bases and J 4 bases, with 15 bases left between them. The CDR3 DNA sequence: TGTGCCAGCAGTTTCTCTAGGGGGGGCGCAGAGACCCAGTACTTC. It yields the protein CASSFSRGGAETQYF.

The CDR3 DNA is TGTGCCAGCAGTAGGACGGCCACTGGAAACACCATATATTTT. This translates into CASSRTATGNTIYF. The chain joins TRBV6-5 to TRBJ1-3; no clear D. The CDR3 length is 14 residues. V was pared by 5 bases and J by 2 bases, with 10 bases between. From germline, CDR1 is MNHEY and CDR2 SVGAGI.

The CDR3 region is CATTRLGQGAAVGQPQHF. The CDR3 nucleotides are TGTGCGACGACACGACTCGGGCAGGGGGCGGCGGTGGGTCAGCCCCAGCATTTT. This sequence joins TRBV28 and TRBJ1-5; 8 bases match TRBD1. Germline V gene data show CDR1 as MDHEN and CDR2 as SYDVKM. The CDR3 sequence is 18 residues long.

The genes are TRBV5-1 and TRBJ2-2; 11 bases line up with TRBD2. Germline CDR1 and CDR2: SGHRS and YFSETQ. The junction had 6 bases not matched to a gene; V was cut back by 5 bases and J by 6 bases. CDR3 length: 15 residues. The CDR3 loop is CASSLTSGIPGELFF. The CDR3 DNA reads TGCGCCAGCAGTTTGACTAGCGGGATTCCCGGGGAGCTGTTTTTT.

The chain employs TRBV28 and TRBJ1-1; tentatively, D is TRBD1 (5 bases). Germline CDR1 MDHEN, CDR2 SYDVKM. V was clipped by 7 bases and J by 4 bases, with 16 bases between them. CDR3 length equals 14 residues. CDR3 protein: CASTSPGASTEAFF. The CDR3 coding sequence is TGTGCCAGCACCTCACCCGGGGCGAGCACTGAAGCTTTCTTT.

This clone was picked up a small number of times. The chain recombines TRBV7-2 with TRBJ2-7, with 14 bases identical to TRBD2. V was clipped by 3 bases and J by 7 bases; unmatched bases: 11. The CDR3 runs 17 residues. Germline CDR1 is SGHTA and CDR2 is FQGNSA. DNA of the CDR3: TGTGCCAGCAGCTTGGGGACTAGCGGGAGCTACCGTCAGGAGCAGTACTTC. Translation gives CASSLGTSGSYRQEQYF.

Comments on this clone: A junction boundary mismatches the germline segment, possibly from a read error. This chain uses TRBV30 with TRBJ2-7; the D gene is possibly TRBD1 (7 bases). The germline CDR1 and CDR2 sequences are GTSNPN and SVGIG (reference sequence). CDR3 length: 13 residues. CDR3 nucleotides: TGTACCTGGGAGGACAGGAGAAGGTACGAGCAGTACTTC. Amino acids: CTWEDRRRYEQYF.

Notes on this clone: It may be a read error: a sequence one base away is much more abundant. The rearrangement joins TRBV7-2 to TRBJ2-1; D remains ambiguous. CDR1 and CDR2 from the germline V gene are SGHTA and FQGNSA. Trimming cost V 5 bases and J 0 bases, with 5 bases left between them. This CDR3 comprises 13 residues. The CDR3 DNA sequence: TGTGCCAGCAGCATGAGCTCCTACAATGAGCAGTTCTTC. It yields the protein CASSMSSYNEQFF.

To note about this clone: An end of the junction does not agree with germline; a read error may underlie this. The chain carries TRBV9 and TRBJ2-7; D is possibly TRBD2 (6 bases). This CDR3 has 14 residues. The germline V gene has CDR1 SGDLS and CDR2 YYNGEE. CDR3 amino acids: CASSVGGSGYGQYF. CDR3 sequence (DNA): TGTGCCAGCAGCGTAGGGGGTAGCGGCTACGGGCAGTACTTC.

The chain uses TRBV5-6 and TRBJ2-6; possible D gene TRBD1, 6 bases. CDR1 is SGHDT, CDR2 YYEEEE, per germline. Trimming cost V 4 bases and J 1 base, with 18 bases left between them. This CDR3 has 18 residues. CDR3 in amino acids: CASSPPQGRGSGANVLTF. The CDR3 DNA is TGTGCCAGCAGCCCCCCACAGGGACGAGGTTCTGGGGCCAACGTCCTGACTTTC.